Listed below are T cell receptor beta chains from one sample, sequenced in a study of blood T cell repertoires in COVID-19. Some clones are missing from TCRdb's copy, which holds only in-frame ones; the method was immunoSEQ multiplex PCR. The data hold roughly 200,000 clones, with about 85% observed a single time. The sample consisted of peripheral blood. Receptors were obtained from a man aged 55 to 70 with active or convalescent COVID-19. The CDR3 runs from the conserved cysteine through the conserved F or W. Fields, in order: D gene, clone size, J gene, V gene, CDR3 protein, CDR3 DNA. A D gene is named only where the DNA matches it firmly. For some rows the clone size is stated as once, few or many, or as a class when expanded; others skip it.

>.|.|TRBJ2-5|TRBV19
CASSSVGGLVETQYF
TGTGCCAGTAGTTCCGTGGGGGGTTTGGTGGAGACCCAGTACTTC
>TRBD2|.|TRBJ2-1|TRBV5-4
CASSTDRDYGYNEQFF
TGTGCCAGCAGCACCGACCGGGACTACGGCTACAATGAGCAGTTCTTC
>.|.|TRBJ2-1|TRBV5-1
CASSAARGAGGNEQFF
TGCGCCAGCAGCGCTGCTAGGGGGGCAGGGGGTAATGAGCAGTTCTTC
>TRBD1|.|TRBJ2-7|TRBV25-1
CASSDPTGGDYEQYF
TGTGCCAGCAGTGACCCGACAGGGGGGGACTACGAGCAGTACTTC
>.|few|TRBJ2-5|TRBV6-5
CASSYSNRQETQYF
TGTGCCAGCAGTTACTCGAACAGACAAGAGACCCAGTACTTC
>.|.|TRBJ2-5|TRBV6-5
CASSYSGAGAETQYF
TGTGCCAGCAGTTACTCGGGGGCAGGAGCGGAGACCCAGTACTTC
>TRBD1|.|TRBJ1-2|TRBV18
CASSPGTGDYGYTF
TGTGCCAGCTCACCGGGGACAGGTGACTATGGCTACACCTTC
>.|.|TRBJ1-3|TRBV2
CASSDRVPGNTIYF
TGTGCCAGCAGTGACCGAGTTCCTGGAAACACCATATATTTT
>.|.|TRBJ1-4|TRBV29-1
CSARGGRANEKLFF
TGCAGCGCGAGAGGGGGTCGGGCTAATGAAAAACTGTTTTTT
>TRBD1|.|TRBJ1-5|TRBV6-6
CASSRQGNNQPQHF
TGTGCCAGCAGTAGACAGGGGAACAATCAGCCCCAGCATTTT
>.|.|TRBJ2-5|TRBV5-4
CASSLGRPGETQYF
TGTGCCAGCAGCTTGGGTAGGCCAGGAGAGACCCAGTACTTC
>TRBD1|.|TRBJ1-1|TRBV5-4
CASSDGTALNTEAFF
TGTGCCAGCAGCGACGGGACAGCTCTGAACACTGAAGCTTTCTTT
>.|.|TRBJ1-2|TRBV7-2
CASSSKPDLWRGYTF
TGTGCCAGCAGCTCCAAACCGGATTTATGGCGGGGCTACACCTTC
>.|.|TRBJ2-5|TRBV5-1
CASSLVGPGETQYF
TGCGCCAGCAGCTTGGTGGGGCCCGGAGAGACCCAGTACTTC
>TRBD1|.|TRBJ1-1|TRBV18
CASSPRTGNTEAFF
TGTGCCAGCTCACCACGGACAGGGAACACTGAAGCTTTCTTT
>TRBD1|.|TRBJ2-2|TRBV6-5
CASSRGQGGTGELFF
TGTGCCAGCAGTCGTGGACAGGGGGGGACCGGGGAGCTGTTTTTT
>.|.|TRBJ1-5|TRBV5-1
CASSLSPASFSNQPQHF
TGCGCCAGCAGCTTAAGCCCCGCGAGTTTTAGCAATCAGCCCCAGCATTTT
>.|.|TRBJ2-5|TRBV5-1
CASSSGLPGETQYF
TGCGCCAGCAGCTCGGGACTCCCGGGGGAGACCCAGTACTTC
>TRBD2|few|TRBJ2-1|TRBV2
CASIGLAGGYSSYNEQFF
TGTGCCAGCATAGGGCTAGCGGGGGGCTACAGCTCCTACAATGAGCAGTTCTTC
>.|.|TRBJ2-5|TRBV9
CASSVGPLETQYF
TGTGCCAGCAGCGTAGGCCCACTAGAGACCCAGTACTTC
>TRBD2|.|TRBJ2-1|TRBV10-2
CASNNRLAGINEQFF
TGCGCCAGCAATAATAGGCTAGCGGGGATCAATGAGCAGTTCTTC
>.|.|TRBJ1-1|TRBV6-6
CASSYSASEAFF
TGTGCCAGCAGTTACTCGGCCAGTGAAGCTTTCTTT
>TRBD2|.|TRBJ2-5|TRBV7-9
CASSLERGGRGSETQYF
TGTGCCAGCAGCTTAGAGCGGGGGGGCCGTGGGAGTGAGACCCAGTACTTC
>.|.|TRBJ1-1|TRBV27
CASSPIYEVYMNTEAFF
TGTGCCAGCAGCCCCATCTACGAGGTATACATGAACACTGAAGCTTTCTTT
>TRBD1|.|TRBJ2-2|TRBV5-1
CASRGEQGAGELFF
TGCGCCAGCAGAGGGGAACAGGGGGCCGGGGAGCTGTTTTTT
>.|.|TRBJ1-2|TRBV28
CASSFPGSNYGYTF
TGTGCCAGCAGTTTTCCCGGGAGTAACTATGGCTACACCTTC
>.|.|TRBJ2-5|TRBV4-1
CASSPREGETQYF
TGCGCCAGCAGCCCGAGGGAAGGAGAGACCCAGTACTTC
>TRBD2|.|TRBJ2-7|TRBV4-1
CASSLGTTSYEQYF
TGCGCCAGCAGCCTAGGGACTACCTCCTACGAGCAGTACTTC
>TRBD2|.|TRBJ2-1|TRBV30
CAWSPSSGILWGQFF
TGTGCCTGGTCTCCATCGAGCGGGATACTATGGGGGCAGTTCTTC